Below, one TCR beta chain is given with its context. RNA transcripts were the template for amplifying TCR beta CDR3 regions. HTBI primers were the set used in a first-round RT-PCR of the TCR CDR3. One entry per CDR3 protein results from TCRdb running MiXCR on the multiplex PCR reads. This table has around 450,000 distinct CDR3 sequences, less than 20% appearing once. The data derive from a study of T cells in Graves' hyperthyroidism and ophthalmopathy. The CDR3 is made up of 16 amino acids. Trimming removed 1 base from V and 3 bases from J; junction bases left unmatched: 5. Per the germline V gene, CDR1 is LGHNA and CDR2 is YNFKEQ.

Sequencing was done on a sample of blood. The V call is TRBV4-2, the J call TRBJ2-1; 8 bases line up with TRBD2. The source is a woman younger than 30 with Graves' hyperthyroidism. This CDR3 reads CASSQATSGLYNEQFF. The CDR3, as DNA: TGTGCCAGCAGCCAAGCAACTAGCGGCCTCTACAATGAGCAGTTCTTC.